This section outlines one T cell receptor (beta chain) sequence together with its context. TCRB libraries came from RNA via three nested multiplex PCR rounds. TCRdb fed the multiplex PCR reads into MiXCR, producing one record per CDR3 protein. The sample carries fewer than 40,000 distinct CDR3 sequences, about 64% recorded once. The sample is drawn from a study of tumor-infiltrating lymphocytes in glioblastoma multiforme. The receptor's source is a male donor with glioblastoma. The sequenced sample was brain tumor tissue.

The CDR3, as DNA: TGTGCCAGCAGCCGTTTAGCGGGAGCTGTCACAGATACGCAGTATTTT. Translated: CASSRLAGAVTDTQYF. The genes are TRBV7-8 and TRBJ2-3; 9 nucleotides align to TRBD2. This CDR3 is built from 16 residues. CDR1 SGHVS and CDR2 FQNEAQ come from the germline V gene. The junction had 8 bases not matched to a gene; V was cut back by 5 bases and J by 2 bases. Based on the CDR3 plus reference TRBV7-8 and TRBJ2-3, the full variable domain is GAGVSQSPRYKVAKRGQDVALRCDPISGHVSLFWYQQALGQGPEFLTYFQNEAQLDKSGLPSDRFFAERPEGSVSTLKIQRTQQEDSAVYLCASSRLAGAVTDTQYFGPGTRLTVL.